This T cell receptor (beta chain) stems from a study of shared clonotypes between healthy human individuals. Study information: Every donor yielded three CD4 naive, three CD4 memory, two CD8 naive and one CD8 memory plate. Points from the study as a whole: Compared with memory subsets, naive subsets generally had larger estimated richness. Clonotype sharing across donors was expected to vary with sequencing depth.

Points on this clone: What it binds is unknown.

J lost 5 bases, V lost 4 bases, and 8 bases had no gene match. The CDR3 consists of 15 residues. Germline V gene sequence: CDR1 SNHLY, CDR2 FYNNEI. Only in-frame clones appear in the TCRdb table, and some are missing; sequencing was by immunoSEQ multiplex PCR. The table has a few hundred thousand clones, about nine tenths seen once; the top ten hold 16%. This chain links TRBV2 with TRBJ2-7, with 10 bases that match TRBD1. What was sequenced was memory CD8+ T cells sorted from blood. Subset of the sample: CD45RO+ cells pooled with CCR7-negative TemRA cells. The receptor's source is a man between 18 and 35 years old in good health. CDR3: CASSGGDRGTHEQYF. DNA of the CDR3: TGTGCCAGCAGTGGGGGGGACAGGGGTACCCACGAGCAGTACTTC. The whole variable domain, remainder taken from reference TRBV2 and TRBJ2-7, is EPEVTQTPSHQVTQMGQEVILRCVPISNHLYFYWYRQILGQKVEFLVSFYNNEISEKSEIFDDQFSVERPDGSNFTLKIRSTKLEDSAMYFCASSGGDRGTHEQYFGPGTRLTVT.